The clone carrying this T cell receptor (beta chain) was observed a few times. Antigen specificity is unknown. Treatment defined: roughly 11-day PBMC culture with coronavirus spike peptide pools or control peptides (ViraFEST assay). Unexposed donor CD4+ T cells predated the COVID-19 pandemic, collected 2011-2018. With the Oncomine TCR Beta short-read assay, DNA from cultured CD4+ T cells was sequenced. Once CD4+ T cells had been cultured, genomic DNA was extracted from them. TCRdb fed the PCR reads into MiXCR, producing one record per CDR3 protein. The sample contains roughly 7,600 distinct CDR3 sequences, roughly 30% of which appear only once. CDR1 is LNHDA and CDR2 is SQIVND in the germline V gene (reference sequence). This CDR3 is 13 amino acids long. With 8 bases clipped from V and 4 bases from J, the junction kept 4 bases outside the gene matches. This sample was taken from a study of vaccination and CD4 T cells after COVID-19. Across the whole study: The peptides that stimulated the cells were overlapping spike peptides from SARS-CoV-2, HCoV-NL63, HCoV-OC43 and HCoV-229E.

This TCR came from a human donor in good health. The chain is built from TRBV19 and TRBJ2-7, with 11 bases identical to TRBD1. The sequencing sample was made of CD4+ T cells from blood, cultured in vitro. The CDR3 sequence is CASSDRGRYEQYF. DNA of the CDR3: TGTGCCAGTTCGGACAGGGGGCGATACGAGCAGTACTTC.